These 14 T cell receptor beta chains originate from one sample sequenced in a study of T cell responses to AZD1222 COVID-19 vaccine. Data came from immunoSEQ multiplex PCR; TCRdb stores just in-frame clones and leaves some out. The top ten clones hold approximately 4.5% of a sample with about 120,000 clones, roughly 88% of them seen once. Source: peripheral blood, taken on day 0 of MenACWY control vaccination. The receptors shown here come from an adult in good health.

The chain is built from TRBV30 and TRBJ2-3; no firm D call. V was shortened by 4 bases and J by 4 bases, with 18 bases between the two germline ends. The CDR3 is 15 amino acids. The germline V gene has CDR1 GTSNPN and CDR2 SVGIG (reference sequence). The DNA for the CDR3 is TGTGCCTGGACCTCGACACTCTCCCGGTCAGATACGCAGTATTTT. Translated, it gives CAWTSTLSRSDTQYF.

J is TRBJ2-4 and V is TRBV4-3; D is tentatively TRBD1 or TRBD2 (5 bases each). The CDR3 runs 17 residues. V was shortened by 0 bases and J by 2 bases, with 14 bases between the two germline ends. CDR1 is LGHNA and CDR2 is YSLEER in the germline V gene. The CDR3 loop is CASSQEGPGGSKNIQYF. The CDR3 DNA is TGCGCCAGCAGCCAAGAGGGACCCGGCGGATCCAAAAACATTCAGTACTTC.

V is TRBV18 and J is TRBJ2-1, with 7 bases lining up with TRBD2. CDR1 is KGHSH and CDR2 is LQKENI in the germline V gene. The V gene end was trimmed by 6 bases and the J gene end by 1 base; junction bases not matched to a gene: 3. This CDR3 has 14 residues. CDR3 DNA: TGTGCCAGCTCTGTGGGGGGGTCCTACAATGAGCAGTTCTTC. Translation: CASSVGGSYNEQFF.

This sequence joins TRBV4-1 and TRBJ2-3; D is uncertain. V was pared by 0 bases and J by 2 bases, with 9 bases between. The CDR3 runs 15 residues. Germline V gene sequence: CDR1 MGHRA, CDR2 YSYEKL. The CDR3 bases are TGCGCCAGCAGCCAAGATGATAGTCCCACAGATACGCAGTATTTT. It codes for CASSQDDSPTDTQYF.

This chain links TRBV7-9 with TRBJ2-1; tentatively, D is TRBD2 (6 bases). The CDR3 loop spans 17 amino acids. Per germline, CDR1 SEHNR and CDR2 FQNEAQ (reference sequence). Trimming removed 0 bases from V and 7 bases from J, with 19 bases in between. CDR3 in amino acids: CASSLAMTSSPPNEQFF. CDR3 nucleotide sequence: TGTGCCAGCAGCTTAGCGATGACTAGTTCACCACCGAATGAGCAGTTCTTC.

The V gene is TRBV9, the J gene TRBJ2-1; TRBD2 matches at 13 bases. The CDR3 has 15 residues. The trim removed 6 bases at V and 9 bases at J, leaving 9 bases unmatched. The germline V gene has CDR1 SGDLS and CDR2 YYNGEE. CDR3 sequence reads: CASKEGTSGIGEQFF. In nucleotides, the CDR3 is TGTGCCAGCAAAGAGGGGACTAGCGGGATAGGTGAGCAGTTCTTC.

The rearrangement joins TRBV7-2 to TRBJ2-5; D is unresolved. Between the trimmed V and J ends, which lost 1 base and 7 bases, there was a span of 10 bases. The CDR3 loop spans 13 amino acids. Germline values: CDR1 SGHTA, CDR2 FQGNSA. CDR3: CASSLEKSSTQYF. The CDR3 DNA follows: TGTGCCAGCAGCTTAGAAAAAAGTTCGACCCAGTACTTC.

The V and J genes are TRBV19 and TRBJ2-1; 8 bases match TRBD2. V shed 5 bases and J 15 bases; nucleotides not matched to a gene: 6. Germline V gene data show CDR1 as LNHDA and CDR2 as SQIVND (reference sequence). The CDR3 loop spans 11 amino acids. Written as DNA, the CDR3 is TGTGCCAGTAGTGACGGGGGGGCTGGGTTCTTC. Amino acids: CASSDGGAGFF.

CDR3 nucleotide sequence: TGTGCCAGCAGCAAAGCTGTGGCAGTACCAGATACGCAGTATTTT. Translating it yields CASSKAVAVPDTQYF. The chain employs TRBV7-8 and TRBJ2-3; no definite D call. The CDR3 loop spans 15 amino acids. Deletions cut 5 bases from V and 4 bases from J, with 16 bases between. CDR1 and CDR2 from the germline V gene are SGHVS and FQNEAQ.

This clone showed up just once. V usage is TRBV28 and J usage is TRBJ2-7; D is possibly TRBD1 (6 bases). V lost 5 bases and J 6 bases, leaving 11 bases between the germline ends. Germline-derived CDR1 and CDR2 are MDHEN and SYDVKM. The CDR3 extends over 12 amino acids. Written as DNA, the CDR3 is TGTGCCAGCAGTCGACAGGACTCCGAGCAGTACGTC. Translation gives CASSRQDSEQYV.

V gene TRBV9 combines with J gene TRBJ2-3; no definite D call. V was clipped by 0 bases and J by 6 bases, with 8 bases between them. Germline V gene data show CDR1 as SGDLS and CDR2 as YYNGEE. This CDR3 is built from 13 residues. The DNA of the CDR3 is TGTGCCAGCAGCGTAGTCCCTTTTGATACGCAGTATTTT. As protein: CASSVVPFDTQYF. The variable domain in full, completed from reference TRBV9 and TRBJ2-3, reads DSGVTQTPKHLITATGQRVTLRCSPRSGDLSVYWYQQSLDQGLQFLIQYYNGEERAKGNILERFSAQQFPDLHSELNLSSLELGDSALYFCASSVVPFDTQYFGPGTRLTVL.

The chain has TRBV7-9 and TRBJ1-5; a possible D gene is TRBD1 (6 bases). This CDR3 has 15 residues. Trimming took 5 bases from V and 3 from J, leaving 14 bases between them. The germline gives CDR1 SEHNR, CDR2 FQNEAQ (reference sequence). CDR3 loop: CASSLQGRDNQPQHF. Here the CDR3 DNA reads TGTGCCAGCAGCCTACAGGGAAGGGACAATCAGCCCCAGCATTTT.

The chain recombines TRBV4-3 with TRBJ1-5; no clear D. Trimming pared 0 bases from V and 2 bases from J, leaving 8 bases between. This CDR3 has 15 amino acids. Germline CDR1 reads LGHNA; CDR2 reads YSLEER. The chain's CDR3 is CASSQDAWRNQPQHF. CDR3 DNA: TGCGCCAGCAGCCAAGATGCCTGGCGCAATCAGCCCCAGCATTTT.

This sequence joins TRBV5-4 and TRBJ1-2, with a tentative D call TRBD1 (6 bases). Deletions cut 4 bases from V and 4 bases from J, with 17 bases between. Germline V gene data show CDR1 as SGHNT and CDR2 as YYREEE (reference sequence). The CDR3 consists of 15 residues. CDR3 residues: CASSRRDTDPYGYTF. Here the CDR3 DNA reads TGTGCCAGCAGCCGCCGGGACACCGACCCCTATGGCTACACCTTC. The full variable domain, with the rest looked up from reference TRBV5-4 and TRBJ1-2, is ETGVTQSPTHLIKTRGQQVTLRCSSQSGHNTVSWYQQALGQGPQFIFQYYREEENGRGNFPPRFSGLQFPNYSSELNVNALELDDSALYLCASSRRDTDPYGYTFGSGTRLTVV.